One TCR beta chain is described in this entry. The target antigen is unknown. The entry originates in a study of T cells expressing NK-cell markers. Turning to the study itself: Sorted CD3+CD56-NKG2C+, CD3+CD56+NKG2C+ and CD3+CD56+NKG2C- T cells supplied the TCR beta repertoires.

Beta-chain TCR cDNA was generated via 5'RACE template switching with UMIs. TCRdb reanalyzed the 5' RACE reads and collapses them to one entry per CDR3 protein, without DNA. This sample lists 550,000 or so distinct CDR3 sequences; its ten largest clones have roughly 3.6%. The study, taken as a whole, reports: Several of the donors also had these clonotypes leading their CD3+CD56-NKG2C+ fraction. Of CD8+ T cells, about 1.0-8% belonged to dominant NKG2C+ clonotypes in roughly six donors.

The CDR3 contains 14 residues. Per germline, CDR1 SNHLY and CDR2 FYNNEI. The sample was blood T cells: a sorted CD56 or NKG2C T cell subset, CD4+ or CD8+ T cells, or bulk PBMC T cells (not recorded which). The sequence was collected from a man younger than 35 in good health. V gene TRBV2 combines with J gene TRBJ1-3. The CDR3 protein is CASSEGPYGNTIYF.